This TCR beta chain was sequenced during a study of cytomegalovirus exposure and HLA in healthy donors. Study-level results: A later analysis reportedly found that, within productive TCRs, an Asian-associated ancestry cluster had fewer N-insertions than the mean observed across the roughly 730 donors. Most CMV-associated TCR beta chains appeared HLA-restricted in a later analysis. Later analysis associated a missense DCLRE1C variant with TCR beta V- and J-gene trimming.

Use of 60 Vbeta and 13 Jbeta primers characterized the PCR. Method: immunoSEQ multiplex PCR; TCRdb's copy keeps in-frame clones and lacks some. Here the sample spans 70,000 to 95,000 clones, 65% to 80% being singletons. In the case of this clone: Its target is not known.

The TCR originated in a man aged 25-45 years in good health and CMV-seropositive. Material: PBMCs.

CDR3 sequence reads: CASTETGARDTIYF. The DNA of the CDR3 is TGTGCCAGCACCGAGACAGGGGCGCGGGACACCATATATTTT. The chain recombines TRBV7-2 with TRBJ1-3; TRBD1 matches at 8 bases. This CDR3 contains 14 residues. Losses at the gene ends were 7 bases for V and 8 bases for J; bases not matched to a gene: 10. Per germline, CDR1 SGHTA and CDR2 FQGNSA.